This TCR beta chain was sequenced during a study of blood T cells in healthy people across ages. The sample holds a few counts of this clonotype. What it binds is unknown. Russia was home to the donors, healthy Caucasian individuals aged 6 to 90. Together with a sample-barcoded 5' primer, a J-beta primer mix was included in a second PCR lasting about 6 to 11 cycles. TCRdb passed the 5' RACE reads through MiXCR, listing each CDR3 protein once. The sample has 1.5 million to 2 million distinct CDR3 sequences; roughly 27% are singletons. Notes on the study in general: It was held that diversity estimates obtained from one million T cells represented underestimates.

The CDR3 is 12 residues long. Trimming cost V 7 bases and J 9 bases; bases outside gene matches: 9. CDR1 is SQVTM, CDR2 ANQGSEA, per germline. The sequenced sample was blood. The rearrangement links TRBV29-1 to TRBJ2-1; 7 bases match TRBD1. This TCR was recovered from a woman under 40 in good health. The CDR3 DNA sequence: TGCAGCGCCTCGGGACAGCCTATTGAGCAGTTCTTC. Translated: CSASGQPIEQFF.